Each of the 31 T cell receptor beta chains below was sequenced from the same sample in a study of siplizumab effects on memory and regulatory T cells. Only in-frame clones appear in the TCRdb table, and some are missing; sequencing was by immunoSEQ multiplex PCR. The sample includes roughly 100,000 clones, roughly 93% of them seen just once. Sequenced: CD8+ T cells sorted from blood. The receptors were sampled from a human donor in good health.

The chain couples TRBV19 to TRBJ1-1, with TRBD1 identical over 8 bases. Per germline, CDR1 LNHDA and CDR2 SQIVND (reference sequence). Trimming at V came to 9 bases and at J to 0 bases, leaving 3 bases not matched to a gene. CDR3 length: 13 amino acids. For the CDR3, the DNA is TGTGCCAGCGGACAGGGATTGAACACTGAAGCTTTCTTT. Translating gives CASGQGLNTEAFF.

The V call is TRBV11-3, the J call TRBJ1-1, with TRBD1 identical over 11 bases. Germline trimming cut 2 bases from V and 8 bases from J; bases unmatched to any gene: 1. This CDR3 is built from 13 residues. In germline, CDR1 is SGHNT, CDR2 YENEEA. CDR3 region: CASSLRDRGEAFF. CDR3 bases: TGTGCCAGCAGCTTAAGGGACAGGGGGGAAGCTTTCTTT.

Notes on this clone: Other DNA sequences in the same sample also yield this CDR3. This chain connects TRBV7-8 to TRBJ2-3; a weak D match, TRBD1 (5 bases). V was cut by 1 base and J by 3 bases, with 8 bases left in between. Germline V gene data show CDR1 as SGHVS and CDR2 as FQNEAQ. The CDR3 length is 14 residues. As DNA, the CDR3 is TGTGCCAGCAGCTTAGGGCCAGGGACAGATACGCAGTATTTT. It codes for CASSLGPGTDTQYF.

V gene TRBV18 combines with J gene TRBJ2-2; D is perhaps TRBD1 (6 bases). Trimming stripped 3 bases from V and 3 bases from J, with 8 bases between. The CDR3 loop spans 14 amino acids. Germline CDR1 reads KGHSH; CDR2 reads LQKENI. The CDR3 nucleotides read TGTGCCAGCTCACCCAACAGGGACACCGGGGAGCTGTTTTTT. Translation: CASSPNRDTGELFF.

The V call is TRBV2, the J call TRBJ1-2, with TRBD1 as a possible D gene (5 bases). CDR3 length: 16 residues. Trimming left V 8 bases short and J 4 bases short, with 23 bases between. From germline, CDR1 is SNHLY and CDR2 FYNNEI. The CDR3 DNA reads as TGTGCCAGCGGCACGCTCGGGGGTGACATGCCCTATGGCTACACCTTC. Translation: CASGTLGGDMPYGYTF.

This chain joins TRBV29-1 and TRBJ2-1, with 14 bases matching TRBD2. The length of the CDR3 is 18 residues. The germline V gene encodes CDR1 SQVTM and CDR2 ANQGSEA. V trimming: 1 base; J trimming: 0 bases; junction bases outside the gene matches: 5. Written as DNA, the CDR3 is TGCAGCGTTGAAGGGACTAGCGGGAGGAAATCCTCCTACAATGAGCAGTTCTTC. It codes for CSVEGTSGRKSSYNEQFF.

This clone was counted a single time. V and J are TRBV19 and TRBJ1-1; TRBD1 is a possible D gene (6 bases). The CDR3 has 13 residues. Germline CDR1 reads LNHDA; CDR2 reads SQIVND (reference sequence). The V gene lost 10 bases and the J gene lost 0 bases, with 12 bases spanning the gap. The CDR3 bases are TGTGCCACAGGAACAGGGTTGAACACTGAAGCTTTCTTT. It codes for CATGTGLNTEAFF.

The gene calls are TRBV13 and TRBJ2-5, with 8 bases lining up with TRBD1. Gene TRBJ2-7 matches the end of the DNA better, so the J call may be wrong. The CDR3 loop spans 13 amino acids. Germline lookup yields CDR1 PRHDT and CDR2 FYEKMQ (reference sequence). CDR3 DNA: TGTGCCAGCAGCTTATCAGGGGGCAGCGAGCAGTACTTC. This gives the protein CASSLSGGSEQYF.

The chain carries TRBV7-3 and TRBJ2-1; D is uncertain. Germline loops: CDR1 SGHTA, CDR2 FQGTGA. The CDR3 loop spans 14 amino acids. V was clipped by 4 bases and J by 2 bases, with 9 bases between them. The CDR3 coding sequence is TGTGCCAGCAGCTCGGGCCTGACCTACAATGAGCAGTTCTTC. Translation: CASSSGLTYNEQFF.

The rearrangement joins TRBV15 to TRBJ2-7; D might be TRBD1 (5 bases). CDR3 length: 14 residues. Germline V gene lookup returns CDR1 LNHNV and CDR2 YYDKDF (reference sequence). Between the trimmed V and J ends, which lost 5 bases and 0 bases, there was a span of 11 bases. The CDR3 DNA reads TGTGCCACCAGCGAAGCAGGGCACTCCTACGAGCAGTACTTC. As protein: CATSEAGHSYEQYF.

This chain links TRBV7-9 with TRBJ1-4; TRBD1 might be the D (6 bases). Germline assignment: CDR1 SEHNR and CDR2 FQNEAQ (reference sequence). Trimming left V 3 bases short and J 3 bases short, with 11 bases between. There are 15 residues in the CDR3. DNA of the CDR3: TGTGCCAGCAGCTTCGGTGGGGGCCCTAATGAAAAACTGTTTTTT. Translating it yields CASSFGGGPNEKLFF.

The CDR3 loop reads CASSPGTGGPYNEQFF. In nucleotides, the CDR3 is TGCGCCAGCAGCCCGGGGACTGGTGGCCCCTACAATGAGCAGTTCTTC. V is TRBV4-3 and J is TRBJ2-1; tentative D call: TRBD2 (6 bases). The CDR3 runs 16 residues. CDR1 and CDR2 (germline): LGHNA, YSLEER. Trimming left V 4 bases short and J 2 bases short, with 15 bases between.

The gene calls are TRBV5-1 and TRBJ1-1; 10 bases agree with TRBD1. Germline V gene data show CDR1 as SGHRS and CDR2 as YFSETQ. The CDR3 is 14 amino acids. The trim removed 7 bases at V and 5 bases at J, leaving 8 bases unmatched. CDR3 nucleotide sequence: TGCGCCAGCGGCCCCGGACAGGGGGGGACTGAAGCTTTCTTT. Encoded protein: CASGPGQGGTEAFF.

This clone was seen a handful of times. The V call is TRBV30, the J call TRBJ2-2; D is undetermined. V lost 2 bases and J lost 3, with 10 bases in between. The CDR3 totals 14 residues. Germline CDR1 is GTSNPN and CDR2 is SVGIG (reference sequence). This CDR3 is CAWSWTDYTGELFF. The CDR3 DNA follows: TGTGCCTGGAGTTGGACGGATTACACCGGGGAGCTGTTTTTT.

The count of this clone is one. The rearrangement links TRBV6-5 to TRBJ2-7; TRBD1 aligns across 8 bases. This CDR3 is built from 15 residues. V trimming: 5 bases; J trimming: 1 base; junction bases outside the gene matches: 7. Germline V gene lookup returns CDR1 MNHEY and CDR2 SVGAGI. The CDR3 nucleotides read TGTGCCAGCAGTGTACAGGGGGTTGTATCCTACGAGCAGTACTTC. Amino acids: CASSVQGVVSYEQYF.

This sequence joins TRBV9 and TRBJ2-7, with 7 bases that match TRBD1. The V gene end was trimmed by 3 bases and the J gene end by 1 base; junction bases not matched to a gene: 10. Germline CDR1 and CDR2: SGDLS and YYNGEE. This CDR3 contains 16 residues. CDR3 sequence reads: CASSGGGGRVSYEQYF. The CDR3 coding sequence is TGTGCCAGCAGCGGAGGGGGCGGCAGGGTGTCCTACGAGCAGTACTTC.

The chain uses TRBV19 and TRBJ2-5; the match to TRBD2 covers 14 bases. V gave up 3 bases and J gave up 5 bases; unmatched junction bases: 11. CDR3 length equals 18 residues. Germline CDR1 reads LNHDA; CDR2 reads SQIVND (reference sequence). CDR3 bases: TGTGCCAGTAGTATGGACCCCGGGACTAGCGGGAGATCCGAGACCCAGTACTTC. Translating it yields CASSMDPGTSGRSETQYF.

The CDR3 loop is CASSLEAMDYGYTF. As DNA, the CDR3 is TGCGCCAGCAGCTTGGAAGCCATGGACTATGGCTACACCTTC. The V gene is TRBV5-1, the J gene TRBJ1-2, with D uncertain. The CDR3 runs to 14 residues. V was cut by 0 bases and J by 3 bases, with 9 bases left in between. Germline-derived CDR1 and CDR2 are SGHRS and YFSETQ.

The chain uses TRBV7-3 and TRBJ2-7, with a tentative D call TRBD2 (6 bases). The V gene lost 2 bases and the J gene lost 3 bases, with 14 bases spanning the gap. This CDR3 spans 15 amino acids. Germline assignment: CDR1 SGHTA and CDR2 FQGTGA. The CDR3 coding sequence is TGTGCCAGCAGCTTAGGGGCGGGAACAGACTACGAGCAGTACTTC. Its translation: CASSLGAGTDYEQYF.

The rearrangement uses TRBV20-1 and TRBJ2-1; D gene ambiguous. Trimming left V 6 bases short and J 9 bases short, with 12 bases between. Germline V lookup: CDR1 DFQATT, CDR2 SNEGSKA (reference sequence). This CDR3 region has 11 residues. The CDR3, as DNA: TGCAGTGCGTCTCTCGACGGTGAGCAGTTCTTC. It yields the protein CSASLDGEQFF.

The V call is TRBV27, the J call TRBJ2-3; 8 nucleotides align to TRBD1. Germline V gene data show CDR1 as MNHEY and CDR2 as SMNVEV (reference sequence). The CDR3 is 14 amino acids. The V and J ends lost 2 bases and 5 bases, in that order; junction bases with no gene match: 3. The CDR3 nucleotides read TGTGCCAGCAGTTTAGGGACAGGTAAAGATACGCAGTATTTT. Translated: CASSLGTGKDTQYF.

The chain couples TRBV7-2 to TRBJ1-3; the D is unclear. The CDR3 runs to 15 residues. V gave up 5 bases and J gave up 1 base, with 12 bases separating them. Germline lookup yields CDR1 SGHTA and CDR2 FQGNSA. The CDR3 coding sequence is TGTGCCAGCAGCGCAGGACGGAGTTCTGGAAACACCATATATTTT. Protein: CASSAGRSSGNTIYF. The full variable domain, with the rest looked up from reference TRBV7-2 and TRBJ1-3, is GAGVSQSPSNKVTEKGKDVELRCDPISGHTALYWYRQSLGQGLEFLIYFQGNSAPDKSGLPSDRFSAERTGGSVSTLTIQRTQQEDSAVYLCASSAGRSSGNTIYFGEGSWLTVV.

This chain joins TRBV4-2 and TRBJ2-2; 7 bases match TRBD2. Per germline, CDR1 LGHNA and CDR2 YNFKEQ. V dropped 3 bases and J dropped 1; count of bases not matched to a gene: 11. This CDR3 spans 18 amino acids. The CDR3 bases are TGTGCCAGCAGCCAGGAGGTCCGGGACTACCTGAACACCGGGGAGCTGTTTTTT. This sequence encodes CASSQEVRDYLNTGELFF.

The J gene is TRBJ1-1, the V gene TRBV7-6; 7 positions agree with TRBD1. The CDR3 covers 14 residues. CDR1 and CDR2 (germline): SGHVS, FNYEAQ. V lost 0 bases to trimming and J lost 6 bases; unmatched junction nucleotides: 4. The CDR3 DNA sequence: TGTGCCAGCAGCTTAGCAGTAGGGGGCCCTGAAGCTTTCTTT. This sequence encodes CASSLAVGGPEAFF. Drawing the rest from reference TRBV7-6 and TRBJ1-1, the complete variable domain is GAGVSQSPRYKVTKRGQDVALRCDPISGHVSLYWYRQALGQGPEFLTYFNYEAQQDKSGLPNDRFSAERPEGSISTLTIQRTEQRDSAMYRCASSLAVGGPEAFFGQGTRLTVV.

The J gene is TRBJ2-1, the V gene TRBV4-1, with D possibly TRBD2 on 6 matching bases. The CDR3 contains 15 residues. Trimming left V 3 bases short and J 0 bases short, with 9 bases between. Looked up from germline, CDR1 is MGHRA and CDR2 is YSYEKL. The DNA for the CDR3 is TGCGCCAGCAGCCAGGGACTGGGCTCCTACAATGAGCAGTTCTTC. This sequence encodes CASSQGLGSYNEQFF.

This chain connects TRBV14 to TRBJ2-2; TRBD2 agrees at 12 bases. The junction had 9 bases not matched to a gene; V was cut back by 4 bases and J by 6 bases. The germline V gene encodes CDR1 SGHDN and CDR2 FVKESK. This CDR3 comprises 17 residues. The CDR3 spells CASSPPTSGSPPGELFF. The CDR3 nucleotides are TGTGCCAGCAGCCCTCCGACTAGCGGGAGCCCTCCCGGGGAGCTGTTTTTT.

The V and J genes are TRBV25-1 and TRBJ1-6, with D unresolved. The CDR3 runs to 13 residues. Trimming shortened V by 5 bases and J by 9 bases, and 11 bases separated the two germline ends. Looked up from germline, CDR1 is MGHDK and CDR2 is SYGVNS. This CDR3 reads CASSLIAGSPLHF. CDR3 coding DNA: TGTGCCAGCAGTCTAATAGCGGGTTCACCCCTCCACTTT.

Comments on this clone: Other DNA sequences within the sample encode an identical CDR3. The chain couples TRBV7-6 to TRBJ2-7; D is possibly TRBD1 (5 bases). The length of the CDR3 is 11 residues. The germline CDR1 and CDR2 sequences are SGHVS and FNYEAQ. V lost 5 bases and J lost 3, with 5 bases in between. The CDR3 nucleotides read TGTGCCAGCAGCGACAGCTACGAGCAGTACTTC. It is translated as CASSDSYEQYF.

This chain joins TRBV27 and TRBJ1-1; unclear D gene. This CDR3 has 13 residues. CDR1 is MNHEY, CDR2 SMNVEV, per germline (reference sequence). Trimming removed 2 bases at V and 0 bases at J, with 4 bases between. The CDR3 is CASSLIMNTEAFF. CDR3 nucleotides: TGTGCCAGCAGTTTAATAATGAACACTGAAGCTTTCTTT.

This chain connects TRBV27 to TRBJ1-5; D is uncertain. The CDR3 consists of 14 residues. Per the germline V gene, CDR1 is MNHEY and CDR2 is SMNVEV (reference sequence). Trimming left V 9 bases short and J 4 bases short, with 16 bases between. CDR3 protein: CASSPEGPNQPQHF. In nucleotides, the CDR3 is TGTGCCAGTTCCCCGGAGGGCCCTAATCAGCCCCAGCATTTT.

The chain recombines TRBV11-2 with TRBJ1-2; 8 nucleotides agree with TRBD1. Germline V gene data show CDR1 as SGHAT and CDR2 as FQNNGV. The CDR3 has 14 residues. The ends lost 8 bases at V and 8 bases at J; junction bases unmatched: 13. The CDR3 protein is CASRTPTGDRGYTF. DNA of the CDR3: TGTGCCAGCCGAACGCCGACAGGGGATAGGGGCTACACCTTC.